This T cell receptor beta chain was observed in a study of shared clonotypes between healthy human individuals. The V gene's germline CDR1 is SGHVS and CDR2 FQNEAQ. J gave up 3 bases and V 4 bases, and 12 bases lay outside the gene matches. The CDR3 has 17 residues. Terminally differentiated effector memory CD45RA+ cells were excluded by CCR7 positive selection of CD45RO-negative cells. Sequencing used immunoSEQ multiplex PCR; TCRdb keeps in-frame clones, though not all of them. This sample has around 2,000,000 clones; 85% to 95% occur once, and the top ten carry 1.5% to 2%. Comments on this clone: Its specificity is not known.

Study-level findings and limits: Sampling included only blood; tissue repertoires likely differ.

The sequenced material came from naive CD8+ T cells from PBMCs. The V gene is TRBV7-8, the J gene TRBJ1-5; 7 bases fit TRBD1. This TCR derives from a young man in good health. Some clones in this sample may be carry-over from other donors' samples. CDR3 sequence reads: CASSSRATGRDNQPQHF. Written as DNA, the CDR3 is TGTGCCAGCAGCTCTAGAGCGACAGGGAGGGACAATCAGCCCCAGCATTTT.